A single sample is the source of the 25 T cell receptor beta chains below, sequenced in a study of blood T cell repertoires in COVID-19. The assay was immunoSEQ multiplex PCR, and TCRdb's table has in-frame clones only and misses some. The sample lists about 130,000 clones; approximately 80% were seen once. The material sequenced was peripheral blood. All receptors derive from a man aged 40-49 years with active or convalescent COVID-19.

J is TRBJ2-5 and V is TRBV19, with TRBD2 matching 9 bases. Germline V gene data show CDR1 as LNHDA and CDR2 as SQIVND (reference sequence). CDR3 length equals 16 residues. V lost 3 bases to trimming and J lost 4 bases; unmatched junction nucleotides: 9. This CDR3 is CASSITGLAGLETQYF. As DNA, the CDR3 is TGTGCCAGTAGTATTACTGGGCTAGCGGGGCTAGAGACCCAGTACTTC.

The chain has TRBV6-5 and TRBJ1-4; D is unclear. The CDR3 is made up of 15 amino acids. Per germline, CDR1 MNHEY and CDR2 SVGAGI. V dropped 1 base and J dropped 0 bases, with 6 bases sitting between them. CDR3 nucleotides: TGTGCCAGCAGTTACTTAGCAGCAACTAATGAAAAACTGTTTTTT. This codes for CASSYLAATNEKLFF.

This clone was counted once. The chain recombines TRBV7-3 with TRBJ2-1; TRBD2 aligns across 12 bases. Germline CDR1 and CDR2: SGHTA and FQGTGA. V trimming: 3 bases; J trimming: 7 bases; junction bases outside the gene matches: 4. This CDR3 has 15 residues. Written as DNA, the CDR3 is TGTGCCAGCAGCTTGTCTAGCGGGGGGGCGAATGAGCAGTTCTTC. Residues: CASSLSSGGANEQFF.

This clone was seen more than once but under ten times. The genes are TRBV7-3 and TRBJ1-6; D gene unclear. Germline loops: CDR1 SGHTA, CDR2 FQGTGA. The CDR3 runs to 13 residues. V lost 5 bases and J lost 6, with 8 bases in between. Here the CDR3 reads CASSPSLNSPLHF. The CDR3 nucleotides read TGTGCCAGCAGCCCGTCCCTTAATTCACCCCTCCACTTT.

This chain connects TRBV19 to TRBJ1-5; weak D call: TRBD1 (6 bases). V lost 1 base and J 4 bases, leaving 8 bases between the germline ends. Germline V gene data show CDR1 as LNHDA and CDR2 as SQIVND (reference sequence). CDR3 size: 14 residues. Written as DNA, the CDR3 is TGTGCCAGTAGTATAGCGAGGGGGAATCAGCCCCAGCATTTT. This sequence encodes CASSIARGNQPQHF.

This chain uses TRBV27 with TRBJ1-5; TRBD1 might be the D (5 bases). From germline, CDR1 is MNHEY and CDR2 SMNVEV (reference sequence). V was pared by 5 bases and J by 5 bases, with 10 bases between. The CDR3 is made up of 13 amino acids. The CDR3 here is CASSPDRYQPQHF. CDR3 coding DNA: TGTGCCAGCAGTCCCGACAGATATCAGCCCCAGCATTTT.

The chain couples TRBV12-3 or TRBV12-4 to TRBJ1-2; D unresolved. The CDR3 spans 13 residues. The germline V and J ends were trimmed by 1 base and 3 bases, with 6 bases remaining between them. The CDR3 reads CASSLDSYYGYTF. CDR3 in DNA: TGTGCCAGCAGTTTAGACAGCTACTATGGCTACACCTTC.

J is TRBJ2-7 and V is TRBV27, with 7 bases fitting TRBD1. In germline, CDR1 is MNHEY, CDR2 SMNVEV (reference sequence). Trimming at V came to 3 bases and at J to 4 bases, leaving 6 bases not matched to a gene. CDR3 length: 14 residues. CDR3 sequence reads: CASSLMTGSYEQYF. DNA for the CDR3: TGTGCCAGCAGTTTGATGACAGGGTCGTACGAGCAGTACTTC.

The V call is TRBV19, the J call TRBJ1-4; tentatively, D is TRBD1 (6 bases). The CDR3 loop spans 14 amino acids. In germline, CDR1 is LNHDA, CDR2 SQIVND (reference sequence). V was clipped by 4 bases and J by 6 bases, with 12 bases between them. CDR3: CASSSVQGYEKLFF. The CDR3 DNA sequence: TGTGCCAGTAGTAGTGTACAGGGCTATGAAAAACTGTTTTTT. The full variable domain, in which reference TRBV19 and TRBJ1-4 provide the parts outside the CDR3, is DGGITQSPKYLFRKEGQNVTLSCEQNLNHDAMYWYRQDPGQGLRLIYYSQIVNDFQKGDIAEGYSVSREKKESFPLTVTSAQKNPTAFYLCASSSVQGYEKLFFGSGTQLSVL.

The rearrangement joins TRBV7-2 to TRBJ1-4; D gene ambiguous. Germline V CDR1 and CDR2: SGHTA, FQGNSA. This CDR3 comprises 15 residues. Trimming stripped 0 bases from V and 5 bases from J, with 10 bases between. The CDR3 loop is CASSLASRGNEKLFF. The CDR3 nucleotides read TGTGCCAGCAGCTTAGCCTCGCGGGGAAATGAAAAACTGTTTTTT. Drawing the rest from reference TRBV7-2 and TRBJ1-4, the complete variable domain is GAGVSQSPSNKVTEKGKDVELRCDPISGHTALYWYRQSLGQGLEFLIYFQGNSAPDKSGLPSDRFSAERTGGSVSTLTIQRTQQEDSAVYLCASSLASRGNEKLFFGSGTQLSVL.

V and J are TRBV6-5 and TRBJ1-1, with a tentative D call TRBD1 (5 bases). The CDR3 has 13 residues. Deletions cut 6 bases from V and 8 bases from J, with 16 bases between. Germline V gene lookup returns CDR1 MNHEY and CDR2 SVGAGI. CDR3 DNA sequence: TGTGCCAGCAGCAAAAGGGGAACACCCGAAGCTTTCTTT. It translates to CASSKRGTPEAFF.

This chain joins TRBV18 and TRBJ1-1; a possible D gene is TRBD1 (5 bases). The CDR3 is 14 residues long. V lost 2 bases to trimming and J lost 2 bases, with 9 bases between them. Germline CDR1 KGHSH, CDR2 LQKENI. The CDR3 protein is CASSPDQGNTEAFF. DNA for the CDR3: TGTGCCAGCTCACCAGACCAGGGTAACACTGAAGCTTTCTTT.

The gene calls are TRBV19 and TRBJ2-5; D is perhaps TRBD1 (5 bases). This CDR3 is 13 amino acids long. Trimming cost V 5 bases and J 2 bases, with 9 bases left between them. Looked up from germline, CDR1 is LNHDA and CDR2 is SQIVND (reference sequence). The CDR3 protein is CASSVTAQETQYF. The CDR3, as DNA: TGTGCCAGTAGTGTGACAGCGCAAGAGACCCAGTACTTC.

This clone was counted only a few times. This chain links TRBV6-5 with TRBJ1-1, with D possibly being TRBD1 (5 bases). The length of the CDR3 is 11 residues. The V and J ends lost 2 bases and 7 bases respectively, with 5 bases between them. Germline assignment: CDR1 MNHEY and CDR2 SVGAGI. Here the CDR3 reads CASSYRGEAFF. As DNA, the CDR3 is TGTGCCAGCAGTTACAGGGGTGAAGCTTTCTTT.

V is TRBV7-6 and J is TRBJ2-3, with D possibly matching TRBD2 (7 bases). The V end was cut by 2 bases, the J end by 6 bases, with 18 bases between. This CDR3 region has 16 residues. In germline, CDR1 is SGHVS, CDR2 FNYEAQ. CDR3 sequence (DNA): TGTGCCAGCAGCTTATGGGCGGGGGCCGGCGGGGATACGCAGTATTTT. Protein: CASSLWAGAGGDTQYF.

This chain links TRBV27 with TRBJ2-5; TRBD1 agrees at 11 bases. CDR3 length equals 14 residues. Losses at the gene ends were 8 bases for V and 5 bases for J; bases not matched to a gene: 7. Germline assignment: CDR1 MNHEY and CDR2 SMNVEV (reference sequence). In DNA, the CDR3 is TGTGCCAGCGCTTGGACAGGGGGCGGTGAGACCCAGTACTTC. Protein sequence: CASAWTGGGETQYF.

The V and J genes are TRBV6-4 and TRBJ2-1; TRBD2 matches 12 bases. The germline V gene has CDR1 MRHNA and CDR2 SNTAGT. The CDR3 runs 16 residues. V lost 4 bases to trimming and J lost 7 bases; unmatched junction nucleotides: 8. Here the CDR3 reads CASSVASGGAFNEQFF. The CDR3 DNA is TGTGCCAGCAGTGTCGCTAGCGGGGGGGCCTTTAATGAGCAGTTCTTC.

CDR3 region: CATSDRGHEQFF. The CDR3 nucleotides are TGTGCCACCAGCGACAGGGGACATGAGCAGTTCTTC. This chain uses TRBV24-1 with TRBJ2-1; 8 bases are a match to TRBD1. J lost 8 bases, V lost 7 bases, and 3 bases had no gene match. Germline CDR1 reads KGHDR; CDR2 reads SFDVKD. The CDR3 spans 12 residues.

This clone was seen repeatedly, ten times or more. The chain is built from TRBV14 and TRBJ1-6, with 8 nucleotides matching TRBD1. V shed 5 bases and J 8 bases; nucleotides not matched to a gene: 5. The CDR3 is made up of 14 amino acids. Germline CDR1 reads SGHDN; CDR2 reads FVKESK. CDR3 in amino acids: CASSTQGGYSPLHF. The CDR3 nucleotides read TGTGCCAGCAGCACACAGGGGGGGTATTCACCCCTCCACTTT.

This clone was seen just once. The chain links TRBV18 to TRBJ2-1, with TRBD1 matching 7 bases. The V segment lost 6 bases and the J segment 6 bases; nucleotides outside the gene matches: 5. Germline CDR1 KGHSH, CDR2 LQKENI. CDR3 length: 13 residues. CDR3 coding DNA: TGTGCCAGCTCCCCTGGACAGGTCAATGAGCAGTTCTTC. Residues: CASSPGQVNEQFF. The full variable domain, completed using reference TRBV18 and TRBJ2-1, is NAGVMQNPRHLVRRRGQEARLRCSPMKGHSHVYWYRQLPEEGLKFMVYLQKENIIDESGMPKERFSAEFPKEGPSILRIQQVVRGDSAAYFCASSPGQVNEQFFGPGTRLTVL.

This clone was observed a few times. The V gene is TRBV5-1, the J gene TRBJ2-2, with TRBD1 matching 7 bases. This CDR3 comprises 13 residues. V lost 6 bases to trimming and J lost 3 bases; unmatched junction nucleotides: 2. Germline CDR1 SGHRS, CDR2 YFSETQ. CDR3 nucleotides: TGCGCCAGCACCACAGGGGACACCGGGGAGCTGTTTTTT. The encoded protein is CASTTGDTGELFF.

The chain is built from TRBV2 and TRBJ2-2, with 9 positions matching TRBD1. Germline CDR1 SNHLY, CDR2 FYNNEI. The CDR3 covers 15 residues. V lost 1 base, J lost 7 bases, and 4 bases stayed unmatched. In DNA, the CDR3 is TGTGCCAGCAGTGAAGACAGGGGGCAGGGCGGGGAGCTGTTTTTT. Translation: CASSEDRGQGGELFF.

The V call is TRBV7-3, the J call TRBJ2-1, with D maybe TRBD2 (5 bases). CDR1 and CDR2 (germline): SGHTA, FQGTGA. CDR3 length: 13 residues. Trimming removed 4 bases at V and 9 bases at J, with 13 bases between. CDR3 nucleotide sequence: TGTGCCAGCAGCTCAGGAGGATCGCCTGAGCAGTTCTTC. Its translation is CASSSGGSPEQFF. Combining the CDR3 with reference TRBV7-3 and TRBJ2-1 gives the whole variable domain GAGVSQTPSNKVTEKGKYVELRCDPISGHTALYWYRQSLGQGPEFLIYFQGTGAADDSGLPNDRFFAVRPEGSVSTLKIQRTERGDSAVYLCASSSGGSPEQFFGPGTRLTVL.

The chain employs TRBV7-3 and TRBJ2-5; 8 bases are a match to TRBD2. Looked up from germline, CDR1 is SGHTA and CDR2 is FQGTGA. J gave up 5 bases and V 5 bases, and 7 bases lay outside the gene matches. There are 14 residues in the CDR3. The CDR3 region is CASSTSGGGETQYF. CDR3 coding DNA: TGTGCCAGCAGCACGAGCGGGGGCGGGGAGACCCAGTACTTC.

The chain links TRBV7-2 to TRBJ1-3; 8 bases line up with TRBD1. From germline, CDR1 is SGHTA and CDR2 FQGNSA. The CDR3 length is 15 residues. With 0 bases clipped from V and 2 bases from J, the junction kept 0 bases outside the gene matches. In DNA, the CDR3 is TGTGCCAGCAGCTTAGCACAGGGGGCTGGAAACACCATATATTTT. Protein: CASSLAQGAGNTIYF. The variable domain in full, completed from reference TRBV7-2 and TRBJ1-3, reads GAGVSQSPSNKVTEKGKDVELRCDPISGHTALYWYRQSLGQGLEFLIYFQGNSAPDKSGLPSDRFSAERTGGSVSTLTIQRTQQEDSAVYLCASSLAQGAGNTIYFGEGSWLTVV.